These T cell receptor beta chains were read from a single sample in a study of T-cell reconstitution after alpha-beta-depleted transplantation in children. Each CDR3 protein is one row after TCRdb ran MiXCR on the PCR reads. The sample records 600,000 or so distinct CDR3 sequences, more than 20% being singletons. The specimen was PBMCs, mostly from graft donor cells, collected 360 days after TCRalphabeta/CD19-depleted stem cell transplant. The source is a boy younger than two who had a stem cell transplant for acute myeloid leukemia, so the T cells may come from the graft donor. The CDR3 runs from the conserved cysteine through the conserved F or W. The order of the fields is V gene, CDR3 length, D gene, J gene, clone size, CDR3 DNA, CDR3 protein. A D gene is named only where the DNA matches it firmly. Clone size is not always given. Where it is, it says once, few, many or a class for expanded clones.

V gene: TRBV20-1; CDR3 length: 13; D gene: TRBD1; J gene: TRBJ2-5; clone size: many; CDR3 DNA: TGCAGTGCTAACAGGGGCTTGGGGTACACGCAGTACTTC; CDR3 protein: CSANRGLGYTQYF
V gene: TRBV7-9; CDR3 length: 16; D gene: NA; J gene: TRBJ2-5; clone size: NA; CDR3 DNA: TGTGCCAGCAGCTTAGGACAGGCCCTCTCCCAAGAGACCCAGTACTTC; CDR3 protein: CASSLGQALSQETQYF
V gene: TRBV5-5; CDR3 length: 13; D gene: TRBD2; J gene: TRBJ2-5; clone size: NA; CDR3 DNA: TGTGCCAGCAGGCGGGGGACCCAAGAGACCCAGTACTTC; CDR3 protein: CASRRGTQETQYF
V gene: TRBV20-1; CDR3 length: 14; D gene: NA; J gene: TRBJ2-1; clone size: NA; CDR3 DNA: TGCAGTGCTATAGGAGGGGGGGCCTCCAATGAGCAGTTCTTC; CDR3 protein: CSAIGGGASNEQFF
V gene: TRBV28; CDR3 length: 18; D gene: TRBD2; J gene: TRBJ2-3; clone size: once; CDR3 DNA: TGTGCCAGCAGTTTATTTTGGGGTGTGGGAGGGGAAGAAGATACGCAGTATTTT; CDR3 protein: CASSLFWGVGGEEDTQYF
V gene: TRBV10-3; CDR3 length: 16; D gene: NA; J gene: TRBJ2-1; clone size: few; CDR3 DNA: TGTGCCATCAGTGAAGGGACATTTGGGTCCTACAATGAGCAGTTCTTC; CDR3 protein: CAISEGTFGSYNEQFF
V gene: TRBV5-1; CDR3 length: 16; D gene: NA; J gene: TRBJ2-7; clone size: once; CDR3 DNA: TGCGCCAGCAGCCCCAATCCCGGGACCCCAAATTACGAGCAGTACTTC; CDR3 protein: CASSPNPGTPNYEQYF
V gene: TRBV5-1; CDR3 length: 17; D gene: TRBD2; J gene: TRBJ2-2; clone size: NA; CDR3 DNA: TGCGCCAGCGAGGGTGGTAGCGGGCTTCAGAACACCGGGGAGCTGTTTTTT; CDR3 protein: CASEGGSGLQNTGELFF
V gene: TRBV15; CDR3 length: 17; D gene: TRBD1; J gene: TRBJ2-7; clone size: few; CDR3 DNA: TGTGCCACCAGCAGAGATGGGGGACAGGCGATTTCCTACGAGCAGTACTTC; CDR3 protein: CATSRDGGQAISYEQYF
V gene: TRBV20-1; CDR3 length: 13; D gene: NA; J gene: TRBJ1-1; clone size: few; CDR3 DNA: TGCAGTGCTAAGGCTGGGGGGAACACTGAAGCTTTCTTT; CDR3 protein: CSAKAGGNTEAFF
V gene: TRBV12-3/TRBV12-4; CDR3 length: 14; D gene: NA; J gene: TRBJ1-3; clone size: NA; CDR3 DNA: TGTGCCAGCACTCTAGGTTACCCCGGAAACACCATATATTTT; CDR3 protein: CASTLGYPGNTIYF
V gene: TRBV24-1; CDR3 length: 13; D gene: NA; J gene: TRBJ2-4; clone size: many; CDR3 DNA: TGTGCCACCAGCCCCGGGCCAGAAAACATTCAGTACTTC; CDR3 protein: CATSPGPENIQYF
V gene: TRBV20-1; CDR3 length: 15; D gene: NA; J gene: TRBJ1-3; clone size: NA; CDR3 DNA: TGCAGTGCTAGACGGTCTACGAACTCTGGAAACACCATATATTTT; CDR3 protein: CSARRSTNSGNTIYF
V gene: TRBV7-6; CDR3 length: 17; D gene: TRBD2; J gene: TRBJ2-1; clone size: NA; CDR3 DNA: TGTGCCAGCAGCTTAGATCCGGGACTAGAAGTTTTCAATGAGCAGTTCTTC; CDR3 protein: CASSLDPGLEVFNEQFF
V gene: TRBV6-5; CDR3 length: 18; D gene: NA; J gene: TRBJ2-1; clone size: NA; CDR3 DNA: TGTGCCAGCAGTTACTTGCAGGGGAACTTCCTAGGCCCCAATGAGCAGTTCTTC; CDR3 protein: CASSYLQGNFLGPNEQFF
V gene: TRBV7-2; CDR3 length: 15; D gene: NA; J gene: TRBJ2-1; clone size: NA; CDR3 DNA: TGTGCCAGCAGCCACCCGGGACGGAGGCGGTATGAGCAGTTCTTC; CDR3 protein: CASSHPGRRRYEQFF
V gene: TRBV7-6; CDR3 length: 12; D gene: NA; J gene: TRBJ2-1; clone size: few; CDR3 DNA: TGTGCCAGCAGCGCACAACTCGATGAGCAGTTCTTC; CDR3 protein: CASSAQLDEQFF
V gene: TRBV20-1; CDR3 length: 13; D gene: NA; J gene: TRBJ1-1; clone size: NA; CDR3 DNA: TGCAGTGCTAGGACAGACGGTAACAGTGAAGCTTTCTTT; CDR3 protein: CSARTDGNSEAFF
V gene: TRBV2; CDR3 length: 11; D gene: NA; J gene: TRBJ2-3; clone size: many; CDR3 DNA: TGTGCCAGCAGATTCGGGACCTCGCTGTATTTT; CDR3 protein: CASRFGTSLYF
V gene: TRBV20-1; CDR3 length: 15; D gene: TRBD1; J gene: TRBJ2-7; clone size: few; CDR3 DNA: TGCAGTGCTAGAGGTGGAGGACAGGGAGTGTACGAGCAGTACTTC; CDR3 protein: CSARGGGQGVYEQYF
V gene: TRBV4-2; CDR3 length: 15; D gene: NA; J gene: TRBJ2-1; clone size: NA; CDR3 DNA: TGTGCCAGCAGCCAAGCTGCTCGAGCGGGTGGTGAGCAGTTCTTC; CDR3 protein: CASSQAARAGGEQFF
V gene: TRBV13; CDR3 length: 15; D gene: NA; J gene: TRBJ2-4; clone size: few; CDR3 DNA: TGTGCCAGCAGCTCTCGACACTTAGCCAAAAACATTCAGTACTTC; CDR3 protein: CASSSRHLAKNIQYF
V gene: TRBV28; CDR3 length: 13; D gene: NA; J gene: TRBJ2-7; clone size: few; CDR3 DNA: TGTGCCAACTACATGGAGGGGCGATACGAGCAGTACTTC; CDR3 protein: CANYMEGRYEQYF
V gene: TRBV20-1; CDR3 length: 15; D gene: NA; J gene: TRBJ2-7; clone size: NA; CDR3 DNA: TGCAGTGCTAGAGATAGTAACGGGGGAGTCTACGAGCAGTACTTC; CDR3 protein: CSARDSNGGVYEQYF
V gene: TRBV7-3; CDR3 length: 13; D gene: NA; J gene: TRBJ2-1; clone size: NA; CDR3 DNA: TGTGCCAGCAGCCCCTACCCCCGGGATGAGCAGTTCTTC; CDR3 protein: CASSPYPRDEQFF
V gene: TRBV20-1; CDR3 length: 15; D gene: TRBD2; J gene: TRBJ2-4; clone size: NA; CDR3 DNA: TGCAGTGCTAGAGATACTTGGGGGGGGGGAGGCATTCAGTACTTC; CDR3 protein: CSARDTWGGGGIQYF
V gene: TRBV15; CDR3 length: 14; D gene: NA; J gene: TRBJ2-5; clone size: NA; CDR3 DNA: TGTGCCACCAGCAGTCACAGGGGAGGGGAGACCCAGTACTTC; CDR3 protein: CATSSHRGGETQYF
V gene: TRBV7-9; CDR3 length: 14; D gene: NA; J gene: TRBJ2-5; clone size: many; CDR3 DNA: TGTGCCAGCAGCTTGAGGTCAGCACAAGAGACCCAGTACTTC; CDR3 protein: CASSLRSAQETQYF
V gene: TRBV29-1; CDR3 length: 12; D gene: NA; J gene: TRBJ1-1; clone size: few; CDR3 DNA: TGCAGCGTTGGAAACTTTCTCACTGAAGCTTTCTTT; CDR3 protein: CSVGNFLTEAFF
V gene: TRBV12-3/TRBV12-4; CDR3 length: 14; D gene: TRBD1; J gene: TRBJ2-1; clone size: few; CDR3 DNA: TGTGCCAGCAGAGGGACAGGGGGATCCAATGAGCAGTTCTTC; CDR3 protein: CASRGTGGSNEQFF
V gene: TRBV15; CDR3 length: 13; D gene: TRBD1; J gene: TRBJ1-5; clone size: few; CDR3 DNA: TGTGCCACTCATACAGGGGCCAATCAGCCCCAGCATTTT; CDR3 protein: CATHTGANQPQHF
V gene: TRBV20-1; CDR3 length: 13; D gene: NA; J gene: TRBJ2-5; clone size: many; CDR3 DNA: TGCAGTGCTAGCGGGGGAGGTGAAGAGACCCAGTACTTC; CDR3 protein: CSASGGGEETQYF
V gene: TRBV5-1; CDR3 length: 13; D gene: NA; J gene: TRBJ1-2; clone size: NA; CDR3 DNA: TGCGCCAGCAGCCTAGGGACCCCTTCGGGCTACACCTTC; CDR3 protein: CASSLGTPSGYTF
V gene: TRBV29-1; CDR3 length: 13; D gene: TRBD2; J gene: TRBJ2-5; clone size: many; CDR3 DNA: TGCAGCGTTGGTGGGGGGGTCATGGAGACCCAGTACTTC; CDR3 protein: CSVGGGVMETQYF
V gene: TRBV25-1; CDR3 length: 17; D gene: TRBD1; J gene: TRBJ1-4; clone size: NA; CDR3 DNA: TGTGCCAGCACTTCGGGACAGGGAATACGTGGAGGTGAAAAACTGTTTTTT; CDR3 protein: CASTSGQGIRGGEKLFF
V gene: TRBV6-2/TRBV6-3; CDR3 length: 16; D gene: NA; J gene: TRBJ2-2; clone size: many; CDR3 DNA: TGTGCCAGCAGTTACGCAGGGGCGTTCGGCACCGGGGAGCTGTTTTTT; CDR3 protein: CASSYAGAFGTGELFF
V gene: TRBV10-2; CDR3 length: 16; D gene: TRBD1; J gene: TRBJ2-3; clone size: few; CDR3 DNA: TGCGCCAGCAGTGACTATAGGGGACAGCGCACAGATACGCAGTATTTT; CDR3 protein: CASSDYRGQRTDTQYF
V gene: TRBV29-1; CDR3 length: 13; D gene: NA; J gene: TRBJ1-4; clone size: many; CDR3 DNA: TGCAGCGTTGGAGGCCAGGGCGGCGAAAAACTGTTTTTT; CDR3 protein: CSVGGQGGEKLFF
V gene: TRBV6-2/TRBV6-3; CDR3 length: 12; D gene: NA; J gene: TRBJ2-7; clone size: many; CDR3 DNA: TGTGCCAGCGGGGACAACACCTACGAGCAGTACTTC; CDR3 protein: CASGDNTYEQYF